This TCR beta chain appears in the sequencing data of a study of identical twins. MiXCR, run by TCRdb on the 5' RACE reads, gives a single entry per CDR3 protein. The repertoire includes 350,000 to 500,000 distinct CDR3 sequences, around 18% of them detected once, and 12% sits in the top ten. This clonotype was seen repeatedly, ten times or more. There are 14 residues in the CDR3. Trimming shortened V by 3 bases and J by 7 bases, and 14 bases separated the two germline ends. Per the germline V gene, CDR1 is SGHRS and CDR2 is YFSETQ. The TCR was taken from a man aged 50 to 59 in good health. Material for sequencing was naive T cells sorted from blood. The chain recombines TRBV5-1 with TRBJ2-1; perhaps TRBD1 as D (6 bases). In DNA form, the CDR3 reads TGCGCCAGCAGCTCTTCATTAGGGGGAAATGAGCAGTTCTTC. Residues: CASSSSLGGNEQFF.